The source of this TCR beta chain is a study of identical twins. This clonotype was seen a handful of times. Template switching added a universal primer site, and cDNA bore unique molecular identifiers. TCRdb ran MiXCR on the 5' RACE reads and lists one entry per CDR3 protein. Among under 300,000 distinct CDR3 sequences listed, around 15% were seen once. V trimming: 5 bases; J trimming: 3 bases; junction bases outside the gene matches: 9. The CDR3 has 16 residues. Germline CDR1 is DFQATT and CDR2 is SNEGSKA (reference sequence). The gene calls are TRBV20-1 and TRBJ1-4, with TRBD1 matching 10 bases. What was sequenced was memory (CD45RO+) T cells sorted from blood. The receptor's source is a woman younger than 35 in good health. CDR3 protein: CSASDRGRRSNEKLFF. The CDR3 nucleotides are TGCAGTGCTTCCGACAGGGGGCGCAGGTCTAATGAAAAACTGTTTTTT.